A selection of T cell receptor beta chains follows, all from one sample in a study of blood T cell repertoires in COVID-19. TCRdb's copy holds only in-frame clones and misses some; the assay was immunoSEQ multiplex PCR. The sample consists of about 120,000 clones, approximately 80% of them appearing once. Input material: peripheral blood. Receptors originate from a middle-aged man with active or convalescent COVID-19. Both conserved end residues are part of each CDR3. D genes are given only for firm matches. Clone size, where shown, is once, few, many, or a class for clones that have expanded.

V gene	clone size	J gene	D gene	CDR3 protein	CDR3 DNA
TRBV27	-	TRBJ1-2	-	CASSLLGGNYGYTF	TGTGCCAGCAGTCTTTTGGGGGGTAACTATGGCTACACCTTC
TRBV5-4	-	TRBJ2-7	TRBD1	CASTLGTGAKYEQYF	TGTGCCAGCACATTAGGGACAGGGGCTAAGTACGAGCAGTACTTC
TRBV15	few	TRBJ2-2	TRBD1	CATSRDHRDSKNRGTGELFF	TGTGCCACCAGCAGAGACCACCGGGACAGCAAGAATCGGGGCACCGGGGAGCTGTTTTTT
TRBV19	-	TRBJ1-6	-	CASNGQLNSPLHF	TGTGCCAGTAATGGACAGCTTAATTCACCCCTCCACTTT
TRBV6-6	-	TRBJ1-2	TRBD1	CASTPGGNYGYTF	TGTGCCAGCACACCAGGGGGTAACTATGGCTACACCTTC
TRBV28	-	TRBJ2-7	-	CASSLEIRAPSSYEQYF	TGTGCCAGCAGTTTAGAAATCCGTGCCCCCAGCTCCTACGAGCAGTACTTC
TRBV2	-	TRBJ1-5	TRBD1	CASRDDRDSNQPQHF	TGTGCCAGCAGAGACGACCGGGACAGTAATCAGCCCCAGCATTTT
TRBV5-4	-	TRBJ1-1	-	CASSLLGASRTEAFF	TGTGCCAGCAGCTTGCTGGGGGCAAGTAGGACTGAAGCTTTCTTT
TRBV4-1	-	TRBJ2-2	-	CASSQVPLEQYTGELFF	TGCGCCAGCAGCCAAGTGCCCCTAGAACAATACACCGGGGAGCTGTTTTTT
TRBV30	few	TRBJ1-3	TRBD1	CAWSFSTGAGNTIYF	TGTGCCTGGAGTTTCTCGACAGGGGCTGGAAACACCATATATTTT
TRBV10-3	-	TRBJ2-7	-	CAISERDSLSSYEQYF	TGTGCCATCAGTGAGCGAGACAGCCTAAGCTCCTACGAGCAGTACTTC
TRBV4-1	-	TRBJ1-2	-	CASSPLGLNYGYTF	TGCGCCAGCAGCCCCCTAGGTCTTAACTATGGCTACACCTTC
TRBV19	-	TRBJ2-1	TRBD2	CASKLAGGRGLYNEQFF	TGTGCCAGTAAACTAGCGGGCGGACGGGGTCTCTACAATGAGCAGTTCTTC
TRBV2	once	TRBJ2-3	TRBD2	CASSDQRGVTDTQYF	TGTGCCAGCAGTGATCAGCGGGGGGTCACAGATACGCAGTATTTT
TRBV18	few	TRBJ1-1	-	CASSPPQGNTEAFF	TGTGCCAGCTCACCACCGCAGGGGAACACTGAAGCTTTCTTT
TRBV4-1	-	TRBJ1-5	-	CASSHPALANQPQHF	TGCGCCAGCAGCCACCCGGCCCTAGCTAATCAGCCCCAGCATTTT
TRBV7-9	-	TRBJ2-7	TRBD2	CASSLETSNREQYF	TGTGCCAGCAGCTTAGAGACTAGCAATCGCGAGCAGTACTTC
TRBV13	once	TRBJ2-3	-	CASRRYGGTTDTQYF	TGTGCCAGCAGAAGATACGGGGGAACCACAGATACGCAGTATTTT
TRBV7-9	-	TRBJ2-5	-	CASSAPVGVAETQYF	TGTGCCAGCAGCGCCCCCGTAGGAGTAGCGGAGACCCAGTACTTC
TRBV6-5	-	TRBJ1-1	-	CASSTPHGSTGRAFF	TGTGCCAGCAGTACACCCCACGGGTCGACGGGGAGAGCTTTCTTT
TRBV5-6	-	TRBJ2-2	-	CASSPGGPNTGELFF	TGTGCCAGCAGCCCCGGGGGGCCGAACACCGGGGAGCTGTTTTTT
TRBV7-9	few	TRBJ2-3	TRBD1	CASSSWTGGASGTQYF	TGTGCCAGCAGCTCTTGGACAGGGGGCGCGTCGGGTACGCAGTATTTT
TRBV2	-	TRBJ2-5	-	CASSVNRKETQYF	TGTGCCAGCAGTGTGAACAGAAAAGAGACCCAGTACTTC
TRBV9	-	TRBJ2-2	-	CASSGAGPTGELFF	TGTGCCAGCAGCGGGGCGGGACCCACCGGGGAGCTGTTTTTT
TRBV6-5	-	TRBJ1-4	-	CASSYARVSGEKLFF	TGTGCCAGCAGTTACGCTCGGGTATCGGGTGAAAAACTGTTTTTT
TRBV19	-	TRBJ1-4	-	CASSRGGTVGKLFF	TGTGCCAGTAGCCGGGGGGGGACCGTTGGGAAACTGTTTTTT
TRBV5-4	-	TRBJ1-1	TRBD1	CASSLLAGGAFF	TGTGCCAGCAGCTTGCTGGCAGGGGGGGCTTTCTTT
TRBV9	-	TRBJ2-7	TRBD1	CASSGPEGAISEQYF	TGTGCCAGCAGCGGGCCCGAGGGGGCTATATCCGAGCAGTACTTC
TRBV3-1/TRBV3-2	-	TRBJ1-2	-	CASSQDTVGYTF	TGTGCCAGCAGCCAAGATACGGTCGGCTACACCTTC
TRBV9	-	TRBJ2-2	TRBD2	CASSAGGGGVSGELFF	TGTGCCAGCAGCGCGGGCGGGGGAGGCGTATCCGGGGAGCTGTTTTTT
TRBV30	-	TRBJ2-3	-	CAWAPGLQLTDTQYF	TGTGCCTGGGCGCCGGGATTACAACTGACAGATACGCAGTATTTT
TRBV4-3	-	TRBJ1-3	-	CASSQVFGNTIYF	TGCGCCAGCAGCCAAGTTTTCGGGAACACCATATATTTT
TRBV4-3	-	TRBJ1-6	-	CASSQESAGRGSPLHF	TGCGCCAGCAGCCAAGAGTCCGCAGGAAGGGGGTCACCCCTCCACTTT
TRBV29-1	-	TRBJ2-3	-	CSVEGRVPYSSTDTQYF	TGCAGCGTTGAAGGCAGGGTTCCCTACTCTAGCACAGATACGCAGTATTTT
TRBV9	-	TRBJ2-3	-	CASSARGSVSDPYTQYF	TGTGCCAGCAGCGCCCGGGGTAGCGTGTCCGACCCCTATACGCAGTATTTT
TRBV28	-	TRBJ2-2	TRBD1	CASRDRGPTGELFF	TGTGCCAGCAGGGACAGGGGGCCAACCGGGGAGCTGTTTTTT
TRBV9	-	TRBJ1-1	-	CASSENTGGIRKTEAFF	TGTGCCAGCAGCGAAAATACGGGGGGAATTCGAAAAACTGAAGCTTTCTTT
TRBV19	-	TRBJ1-1	-	CASCLAGFTEAFF	TGTGCCAGTTGTCTGGCGGGGTTCACTGAAGCTTTCTTT
TRBV13	-	TRBJ2-1	-	CASSILRGTQFF	TGTGCCAGCAGCATACTTCGGGGAACGCAGTTCTTC
TRBV5-5	-	TRBJ1-1	TRBD1	CASSPGQVNTEAFF	TGTGCCAGCAGCCCGGGACAGGTGAACACTGAAGCTTTCTTT
TRBV7-9	-	TRBJ2-5	TRBD2	CASSFHVGGSFVEETQYF	TGTGCCAGCAGCTTTCATGTCGGCGGGAGTTTTGTAGAAGAGACCCAGTACTTC
TRBV6-6	many	TRBJ2-2	TRBD2	CASRYLGGFDTGELFF	TGTGCCAGCAGATATTTGGGGGGGTTCGACACCGGGGAGCTGTTTTTT
TRBV6-5	-	TRBJ1-2	TRBD1	CASSYSSTGNYGYTF	TGTGCCAGCAGTTACTCCTCGACAGGGAACTATGGCTACACCTTC
TRBV28	-	TRBJ2-1	TRBD2	CASSLSGTRSEQFF	TGTGCCAGCAGTTTATCCGGGACTAGATCTGAGCAGTTCTTC
TRBV19	-	TRBJ1-3	-	CASSITEGNTIYF	TGTGCCAGTAGTATCACGGAGGGAAACACCATATATTTT
TRBV9	-	TRBJ2-5	TRBD2	CASSGAPVFLGGETQYF	TGTGCCAGCAGCGGGGCCCCTGTGTTCCTGGGGGGGGAGACCCAGTACTTC
TRBV5-4	-	TRBJ2-7	TRBD2	CASSLRTSGGDEQYF	TGTGCCAGCAGCCTCCGGACTAGCGGGGGGGACGAGCAGTACTTC
TRBV7-9	-	TRBJ2-3	-	CASSLVDSATDTQYF	TGTGCCAGCAGCCTCGTAGACAGCGCCACAGATACGCAGTATTTT
TRBV19	-	TRBJ1-3	-	CASSTQYSSGNTIYF	TGTGCCAGTAGCACTCAATACTCTTCTGGAAACACCATATATTTT
TRBV2	-	TRBJ2-2	-	CASSEVRTQNTGELFF	TGTGCCAGCAGTGAAGTCAGGACACAGAACACCGGGGAGCTGTTTTTT
TRBV6-5	-	TRBJ2-1	-	CASSIFSGNEQFF	TGTGCCAGCAGCATATTCTCAGGGAATGAGCAGTTCTTC
TRBV4-1	-	TRBJ2-4	-	CASSQDYGLPRSAKNIQYF	TGCGCCAGCAGCCAAGATTACGGCTTGCCCCGGAGTGCCAAAAACATTCAGTACTTC
TRBV4-2	-	TRBJ1-3	-	CASSQEWGGNTIYF	TGTGCCAGCAGCCAAGAATGGGGCGGAAACACCATATATTTT